Below, one TCR beta chain is given with its context. This sample stems from a study of blood T cell repertoires in COVID-19. Whole-study context: In each case, the material was cDNA or gDNA derived from T cells, B-cell-depleted T cells, or PBMCs.

Sequencing used immunoSEQ multiplex PCR; TCRdb keeps in-frame clones, though not all of them. The repertoire holds 300,000 to 450,000 clones, with around 90% as singletons. The CDR3 length is 16 residues. Germline assignment: CDR1 MDHEN and CDR2 SYDVKM. With 7 bases clipped from V and 5 bases from J, the junction kept 12 bases outside the gene matches. The genes are TRBV28 and TRBJ2-3; TRBD1 aligns across 10 bases. The sample was peripheral blood. The receptor was isolated from a woman aged 30 to 39 with COVID-19, enrolled during active disease. The CDR3, as DNA: TGTGCCAGCACCAAACCGGGACAGGGGATTGGAGATACGCAGTATTTT. It is translated as CASTKPGQGIGDTQYF.